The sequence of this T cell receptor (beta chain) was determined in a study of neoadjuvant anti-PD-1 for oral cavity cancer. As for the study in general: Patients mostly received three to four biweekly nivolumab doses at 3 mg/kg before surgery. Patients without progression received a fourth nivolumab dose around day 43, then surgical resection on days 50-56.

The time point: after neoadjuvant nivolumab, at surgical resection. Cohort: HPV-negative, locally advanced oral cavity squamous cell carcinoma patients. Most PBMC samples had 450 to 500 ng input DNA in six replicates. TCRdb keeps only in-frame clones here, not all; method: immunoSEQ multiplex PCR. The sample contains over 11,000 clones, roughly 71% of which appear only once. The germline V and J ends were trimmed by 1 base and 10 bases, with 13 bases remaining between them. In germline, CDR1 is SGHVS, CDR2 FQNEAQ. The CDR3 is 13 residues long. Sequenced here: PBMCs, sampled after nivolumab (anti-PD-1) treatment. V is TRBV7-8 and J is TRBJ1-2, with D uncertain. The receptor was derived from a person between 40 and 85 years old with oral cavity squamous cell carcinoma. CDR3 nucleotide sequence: TGTGCCAGCAGCTTAGGTCGGAGGCCAGACTACACCTTC. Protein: CASSLGRRPDYTF.